This record concerns one TCR beta chain sequence. No cognate antigen has been identified for it. The input lacks base qualities; no much larger clone sits a single base away. V is cut by 4 bases and J by 0 bases, and the space between the germline ends is 11 bases. The CDR3 runs 16 residues from the cysteine to the phenylalanine. This entry keeps only the CDR3 DNA: 48 bases, framed from base 1. The germline V gene encodes CDR1 SGHRS and CDR2 YFSETQ. The sample comes from a study of control samples from healthy donors and cancer patients (dated by TCRdb to between 2020 and 2021). The library was built by means of the immunoSEQ multiplex PCR assay. TCRdb limited this immuneACCESS table to in-frame rearrangements with V and J called. A share of clones is missing; checked studies link under half to unresolved V genes, and the rest is unexplained. The sample table contains 200,000 or so clones; only one count was recorded for just under 95% of them. Of the sample, roughly 1.6% falls within the top ten clones.

In this chain, TRBV5-1 is recombined with TRBJ2-6, with TRBD1 as a weak D call on 6 bases. Sequencing was carried out using blood. This TCR was recovered from a man aged 50 to 60 in good health. In nucleotide form, the sequence is TGCGCCAGCAGCCCATTGGACAGCTCTGGGGCCAACGTCCTGACTTTC. Translated, it reads CASSPLDSSGANVLTF.